This T cell receptor beta chain derives from a study of response to subunit inactivated influenza vaccine. Study findings and constraints: Researchers suggested that each seasonal influenza vaccination recruits few new T cells.

As concerns this clonotype: The antigen is undetermined.

MiXCR, applied by TCRdb to the RT-PCR reads, yields one record per CDR3 protein. The sample lists around 250,000 distinct CDR3 sequences; 12% were seen once. This TCR was sampled from a man aged 45-65 years who received an inactivated influenza vaccine. The sample was non-naive T cells sorted from PBMCs, taken about 14 days before vaccination.

The CDR3 nucleotides are TGTGCCAGCAGCTTAGAGGGGTGGTCGACCCAGTACTTC. This translates into CASSLEGWSTQYF. The rearrangement uses TRBV7-8 and TRBJ2-5; D perhaps matches TRBD1 (5 bases). This CDR3 is 13 amino acids long. Germline V gene sequence: CDR1 SGHVS, CDR2 FQNEAQ. V lost 1 base, J lost 7 bases, and 10 bases lay in between.